This T cell receptor beta chain was captured in a study of shared T cell receptors in the human thymus. Only in-frame clones appear in the TCRdb table, and some are missing; sequencing was by immunoSEQ multiplex PCR. The sample consists of hundreds of thousands of clones, approximately 88% of them appearing once. These same data were also listed under a study on human thymus T cells. That publication notes: Immunologically healthy infants in Finland undergoing congenital heart defect surgery were the donors. From resections taken during corrective heart surgery, the thymus tissue was obtained. Biased V and J segment usage appeared in thymus and peripheral blood. In unrelated individuals, thymic repertoires overlapped highly, according to related research.

The receptor was isolated from a boy less than two years old with a congenital heart defect. The specimen was thymocytes.

The CDR3 region is CASIRGGWEAKNIQYF. The CDR3 region has the DNA TGTGCCAGCATAAGGGGAGGGTGGGAAGCCAAAAACATTCAGTACTTC. This chain uses TRBV2 with TRBJ2-4; TRBD2 agrees at 7 bases. The CDR3 contains 16 residues. V was pared by 7 bases and J by 0 bases, with 9 bases of the junction left unmatched. In germline, CDR1 is SNHLY, CDR2 FYNNEI.